This T cell receptor (beta chain) was recovered during a study of regulatory T cells in long-lasting Graves disease. Study conclusions and caveats: Persistent disease showed a preference for TRBV28, TRBJ1-2 and TRBJ2-5. The persistent group shared 2,500 to 3,000 public clonotypes, more than the roughly 970 shared by new patients. Authors noted too few samples as a limitation.

Time point meaning: persistent/refractory GD, antithyroid drugs over 5 years with positive TRAb. RNA from PBMCs was the source of the TCR library. Graves' disease diagnoses followed American Thyroid Association guidelines. TCR beta libraries were built with iRepertoire HTBI primers and Arm-PCR of CDR3 regions. Each CDR3 protein gets one entry after TCRdb re-called the multiplex PCR reads with MiXCR. This sample yields roughly 500,000 distinct CDR3 sequences, of which less than 25% are seen a single time; 13% belongs to the top ten. A note on this clonotype: Its antigen is not identified.

This CDR3 comprises 12 residues. Germline values: CDR1 DFQATT, CDR2 SNEGSKA (reference sequence). The V gene lost 3 bases and the J gene lost 7 bases, with 13 bases spanning the gap. The V and J genes are TRBV20-1 and TRBJ2-7; perhaps D is TRBD1 or TRBD2 (5 bases each). The sample here was peripheral blood mononuclear cells (PBMCs), taken when the disease was refractory, from a patient treated with antithyroid drugs. This TCR was sampled from a female donor with Graves disease. The CDR3 DNA reads TGCAGTGCTAGCCAAAACAGGAGGGAGCAGTACTTC. Translation gives CSASQNRREQYF.